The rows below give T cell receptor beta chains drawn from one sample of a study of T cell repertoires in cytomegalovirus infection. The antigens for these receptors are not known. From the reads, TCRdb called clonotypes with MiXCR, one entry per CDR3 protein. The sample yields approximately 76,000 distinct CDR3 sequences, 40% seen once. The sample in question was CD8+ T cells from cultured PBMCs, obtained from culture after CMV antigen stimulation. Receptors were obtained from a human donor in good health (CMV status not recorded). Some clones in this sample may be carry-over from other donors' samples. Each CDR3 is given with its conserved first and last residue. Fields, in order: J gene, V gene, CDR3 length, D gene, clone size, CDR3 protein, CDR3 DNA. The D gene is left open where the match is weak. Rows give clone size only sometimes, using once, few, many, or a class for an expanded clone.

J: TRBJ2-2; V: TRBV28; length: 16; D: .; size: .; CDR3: CASSLLWGTNTGELFF; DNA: TGTGCCAGCAGTTTATTGTGGGGGACGAACACCGGGGAGCTGTTTTTT
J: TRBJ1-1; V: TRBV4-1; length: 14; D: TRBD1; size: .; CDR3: CATGEGARDTEAFF; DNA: TGCGCCACCGGAGAGGGGGCGCGAGACACTGAAGCTTTCTTT
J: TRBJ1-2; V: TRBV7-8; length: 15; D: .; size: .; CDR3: CASSRETQGTYGYTF; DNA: TGTGCCAGCAGCCGCGAAACCCAGGGGACCTATGGCTACACCTTC
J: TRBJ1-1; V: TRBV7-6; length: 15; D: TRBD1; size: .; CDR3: CASSQTGGAYTEAFF; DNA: TGTGCCAGCAGCCAAACAGGGGGCGCGTACACTGAAGCTTTCTTT
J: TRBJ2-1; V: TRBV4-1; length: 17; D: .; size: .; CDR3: CASSQVPGDPSYNEQFF; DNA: TGCGCCAGCAGCCAAGTTCCAGGGGACCCCTCCTACAATGAGCAGTTCTTC
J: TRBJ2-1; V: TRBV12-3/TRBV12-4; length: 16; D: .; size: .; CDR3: CATAPPGSIGGNEQFF; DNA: TGTGCCACCGCTCCCCCTGGTTCCATTGGTGGCAATGAGCAGTTCTTC
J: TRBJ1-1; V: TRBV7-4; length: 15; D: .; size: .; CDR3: CASSLGDSPVPEAFF; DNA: TGTGCCAGCAGCTTAGGCGACAGTCCAGTACCTGAAGCTTTCTTT
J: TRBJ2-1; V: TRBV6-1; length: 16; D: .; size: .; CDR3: CASSDYRGNREARQFF; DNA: TGTGCCAGCAGTGATTATCGGGGAAACAGGGAGGCCCGGCAGTTCTTC
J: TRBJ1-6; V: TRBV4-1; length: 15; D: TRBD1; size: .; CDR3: CASSQSDRVLTPLHF; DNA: TGTGCCAGCAGCCAGTCGGACAGGGTCCTTACACCCCTCCACTTT
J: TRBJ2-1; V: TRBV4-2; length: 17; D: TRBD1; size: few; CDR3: CASSQEVGTAYIDEQFF; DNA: TGTGCCAGCAGCCAAGAAGTGGGGACAGCGTACATCGATGAGCAGTTCTTC
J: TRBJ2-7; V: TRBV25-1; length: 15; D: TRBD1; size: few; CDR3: CASSVGQQELGEQYF; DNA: TGTGCCAGCAGTGTGGGACAGCAGGAGCTCGGTGAGCAGTACTTC
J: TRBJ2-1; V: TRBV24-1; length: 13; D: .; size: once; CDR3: CATSDLVGNEQFF; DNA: TGTGCCACCAGTGATTTAGTGGGCAATGAGCAGTTCTTC
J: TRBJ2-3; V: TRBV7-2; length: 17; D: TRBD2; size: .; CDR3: CASSLLGGGRGTDTQYF; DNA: TGTGCCAGCAGCTTACTCGGGGGGGGACGCGGCACAGATACGCAGTATTTT
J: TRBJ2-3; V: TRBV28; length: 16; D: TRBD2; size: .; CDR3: CASSLWGTRSTDTQYF; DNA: TGTGCCAGCAGTTTATGGGGGACTAGGAGCACAGATACGCAGTATTTT
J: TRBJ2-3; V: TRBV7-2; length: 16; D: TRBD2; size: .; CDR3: CASSAAGGRGTDTQYF; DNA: TGTGCCAGCAGCGCCGCGGGGGGCCGGGGCACAGATACGCAGTATTTT
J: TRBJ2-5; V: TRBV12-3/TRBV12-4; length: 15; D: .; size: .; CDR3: CASSLFRVVQETQYF; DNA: TGTGCCAGCAGTTTATTTAGGGTTGTCCAAGAGACCCAGTACTTC
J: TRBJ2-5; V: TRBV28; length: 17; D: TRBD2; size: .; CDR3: CASSSFTSGGTQETQYF; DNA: TGTGCCAGCAGTTCGTTCACTAGCGGGGGGACCCAAGAGACCCAGTACTTC
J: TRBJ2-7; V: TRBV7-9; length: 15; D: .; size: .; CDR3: CASSLGGLSPYEQYF; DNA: TGTGCCAGCAGCTTAGGCGGGCTTAGTCCCTACGAGCAGTACTTC
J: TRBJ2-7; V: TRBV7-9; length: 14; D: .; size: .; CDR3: CASSSGEVSYEQYF; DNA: TGTGCCAGCAGCTCCGGCGAGGTCTCCTACGAGCAGTACTTC
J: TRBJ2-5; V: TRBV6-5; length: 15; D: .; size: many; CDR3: CASSYGLGDQETQYF; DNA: TGTGCCAGCAGTTACGGTCTGGGGGACCAAGAGACCCAGTACTTC
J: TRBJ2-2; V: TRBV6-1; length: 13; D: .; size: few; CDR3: CASSEGAYGELFF; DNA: TGTGCCAGCAGTGAAGGGGCCTACGGGGAGCTGTTTTTT
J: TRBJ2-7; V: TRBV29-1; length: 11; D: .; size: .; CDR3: CSVEYGLKQYF; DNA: TGCAGCGTTGAATATGGGTTAAAGCAGTACTTC
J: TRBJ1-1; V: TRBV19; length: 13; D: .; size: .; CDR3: CASSSWVGTEAFF; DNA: TGTGCCAGTAGTTCATGGGTTGGCACTGAAGCTTTCTTT
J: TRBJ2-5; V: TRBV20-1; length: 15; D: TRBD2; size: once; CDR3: CSAYSGTSDSETQYF; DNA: TGCAGTGCTTACAGCGGGACTAGCGATTCGGAGACCCAGTACTTC
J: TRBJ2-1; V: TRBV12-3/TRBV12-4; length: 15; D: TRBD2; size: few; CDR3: CASRDTSGGARAQFF; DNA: TGTGCCAGCAGAGACACTAGCGGGGGGGCCCGGGCGCAGTTCTTC
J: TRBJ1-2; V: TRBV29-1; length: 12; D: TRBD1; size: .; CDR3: CSVDGQEPGYTF; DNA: TGCAGCGTTGACGGACAGGAGCCCGGCTACACCTTC
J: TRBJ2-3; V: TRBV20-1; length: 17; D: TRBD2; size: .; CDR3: CSAPGTGTSVPGDTQYF; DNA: TGCAGTGCCCCGGGAACCGGGACTAGCGTTCCGGGAGATACGCAGTATTTT
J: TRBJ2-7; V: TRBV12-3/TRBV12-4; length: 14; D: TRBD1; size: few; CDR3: CASSLTGGGGEQYF; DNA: TGTGCCAGCAGTTTAACAGGGGGCGGCGGCGAGCAGTACTTC
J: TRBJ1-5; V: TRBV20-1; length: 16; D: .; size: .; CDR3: CSAREVWVNSNQPQHF; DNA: TGCAGTGCTAGAGAGGTGTGGGTTAATAGCAATCAGCCCCAGCATTTT
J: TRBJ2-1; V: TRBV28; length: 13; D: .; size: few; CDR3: CASNTGDYNEQFF; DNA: TGTGCCAGCAATACCGGCGACTACAATGAGCAGTTCTTC
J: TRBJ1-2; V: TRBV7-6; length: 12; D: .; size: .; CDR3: CASSPTGSGYTF; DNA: TGTGCCAGCAGCCCGACAGGCTCTGGCTACACCTTC
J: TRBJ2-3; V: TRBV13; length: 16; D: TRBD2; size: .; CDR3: CASSPTAGGPTDTQYF; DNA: TGTGCCAGCAGCCCGACGGCGGGGGGGCCGACAGATACGCAGTATTTT
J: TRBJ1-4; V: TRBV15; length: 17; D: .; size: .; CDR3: CATSRDLGAAANEKLFF; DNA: TGTGCCACCAGCAGAGATTTAGGAGCCGCCGCTAATGAAAAACTGTTTTTT
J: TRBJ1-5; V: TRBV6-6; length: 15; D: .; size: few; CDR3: CASSRGQRADQPQHF; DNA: TGTGCCAGCAGTCGTGGACAGAGGGCCGATCAGCCCCAGCATTTT
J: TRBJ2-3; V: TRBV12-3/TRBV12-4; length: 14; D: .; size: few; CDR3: CASSPGPRSDTQYF; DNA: TGTGCCAGCAGTCCGGGACCCCGGTCGGATACGCAGTATTTT
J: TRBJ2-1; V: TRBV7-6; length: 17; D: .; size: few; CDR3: CASSPRTGGSSYNEQFF; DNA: TGTGCCAGCAGCCCCAGGACAGGAGGGTCCTCCTACAATGAGCAGTTCTTC
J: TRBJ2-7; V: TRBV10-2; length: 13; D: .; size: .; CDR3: CASSPQRNFLEYF; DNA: TGCGCCAGCAGCCCTCAGAGGAACTTTTTAGAGTACTTC
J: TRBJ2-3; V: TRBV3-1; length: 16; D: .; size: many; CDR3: CASSQDPTRITDTQYF; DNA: TGTGCCAGCAGCCAAGACCCCACACGAATCACAGATACGCAGTATTTT
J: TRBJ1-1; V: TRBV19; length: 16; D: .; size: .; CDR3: CASSIVPNLIRTEAFF; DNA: TGTGCCAGTAGTATAGTTCCAAACCTCATCAGGACTGAAGCTTTCTTT
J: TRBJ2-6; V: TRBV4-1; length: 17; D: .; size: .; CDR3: CASSRWQVYSGANVLTF; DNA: TGCGCCAGCAGCCGATGGCAGGTATACTCTGGGGCCAACGTCCTGACTTTC
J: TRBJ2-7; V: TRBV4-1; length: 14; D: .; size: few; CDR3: CASSQDRGTNEQYF; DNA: TGCGCCAGCAGCCAAGATAGGGGCACTAACGAGCAGTACTTC
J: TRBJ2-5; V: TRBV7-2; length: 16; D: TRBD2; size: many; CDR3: CASSLTPSGYQETQYF; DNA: TGTGCCAGCAGCTTAACCCCTAGCGGGTACCAAGAGACCCAGTACTTC
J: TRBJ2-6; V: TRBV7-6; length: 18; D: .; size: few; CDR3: CASSFYFPTPSGANVLTF; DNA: TGTGCCAGCAGCTTTTACTTCCCTACCCCCTCTGGGGCCAACGTCCTGACTTTC
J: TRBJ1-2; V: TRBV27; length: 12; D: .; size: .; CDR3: CASRRGLYGYTF; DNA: TGTGCCAGCAGGCGGGGGCTCTATGGCTACACCTTC
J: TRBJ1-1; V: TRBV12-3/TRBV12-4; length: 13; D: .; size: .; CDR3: CASSDTGSTEAFF; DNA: TGTGCCAGCAGTGACACAGGGAGCACTGAAGCTTTCTTT
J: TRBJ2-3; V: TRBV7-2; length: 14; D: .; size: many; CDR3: CASSLDVGPDTQYF; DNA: TGTGCCAGCAGCTTAGATGTGGGCCCAGATACGCAGTATTTT
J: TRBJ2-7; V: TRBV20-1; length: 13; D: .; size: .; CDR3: CSARGDNTYEQYF; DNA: TGCAGTGCTAGAGGGGATAACACCTACGAGCAGTACTTC
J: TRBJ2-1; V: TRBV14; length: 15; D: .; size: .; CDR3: CASSQVAGSYNEQFF; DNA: TGTGCCAGCAGCCAAGTTGCGGGCTCCTACAATGAGCAGTTCTTC